This TCR beta chain stems from a study of T cell repertoires in cytomegalovirus infection. In the study overall: Epitope selection comprised recently identified HLA-C-restricted CMV epitopes and well-studied HLA-B-restricted CMV epitopes. Study-wide findings and caveats: The ex vivo response was dominated by HLA-C-restricted CMV-specific TCR beta clonotypes. The cumulative frequency of public TCR beta families identified carriers of CMV plus the relevant HLA.

The sample holds a few counts of this clonotype. The target antigen is unknown. TCRdb analysed the reads with MiXCR anew, one entry per CDR3 protein. This table holds approximately 470,000 distinct CDR3 sequences, 42% found once. The CDR3 length is 14 residues. Germline CDR1 reads SGHVS; CDR2 reads FNYEAQ. V was cut by 5 bases and J by 3 bases, with 11 bases left in between. J is TRBJ1-5 and V is TRBV7-6, with D unclear. The sample here was cultured PBMCs, taken from culture after CMV antigen stimulation. This TCR came from a human donor in good health (CMV status not recorded). Some clones in this sample may be carry-over from other donors' samples. Written as DNA, the CDR3 is TGTGCCAGCAGCCGAGGGTTCCCCAATCAGCCCCAGCATTTT. Its translation: CASSRGFPNQPQHF.